The present TCR beta chain was sequenced within a study of blood T cell repertoires in COVID-19 (dated by TCRdb to between 2020 and 2021). Regarding the complete study: Samples covering the acute and convalescent phases of COVID-19 were provided by collaborators in the United States, Italy and Spain. The material from the prospective study consisted of cDNA or gDNA derived from T cells, B-cell-depleted T cells, or PBMCs. Deeply sampled blood TCRbeta repertoires from subjects exposed to, actively infected with, or recovered from COVID-19 were included in the dataset. The repertoires were released in a freely available public database intended as a resource for research on the immune response to SARS-CoV-2. Samples came from the ongoing ImmuneRACE study (first 160 participants) plus 1,254 subjects from 6 global collaborators. A de-identified subject ID, COVID-19 status, age in years and sex were almost always included in the sample metadata. HLA class I and class II types, where available, came from metadata supplied by the sample provider rather than from assay-based typing.

What the authors observed across the whole study: The quantity of clinical and demographic metadata differed by source and by participant and was supplied without curation.

On this clone: This receptor's antigen is unknown. Base-call qualities are not available, and no considerably larger clone is one nucleotide away.

The germline V gene sets CDR1 to SQVTM and CDR2 to ANQGSEA. The CDR3 covers 15 residues, taking in both the cysteine and the phenylalanine. Just the 45-base CDR3 DNA is kept, in frame starting at base 1. V loses 3 bases, J loses 3 bases, and the germline ends lie 12 bases apart. TCRbeta CDR3 regions were amplified from genomic DNA by means of the immunoSEQ Assay, a bias-controlled multiplex PCR. Under the source paper's analysis protocol: Within the assay, amplification of reference gene primers was used to estimate how many nucleated cells each sample contained. To quantify the absolute abundance of each unique TCRbeta CDR3 rearrangement, sequence reads were collapsed and filtered. For each sample, productive Simpson clonality was calculated as the square root of Simpson's diversity index across productive rearrangements. TCRdb re-hosts the immuneACCESS table, in-frame sequences only. Its copies lack some clones; in the studies checked, an unresolved V gene accounts for under half of them, and the cause for the rest is not known. The V and J calls and clone size are taken from that table; D and trimming were inferred from the DNA. The sample profile shows tens of thousands of clones; 79% of them were found once. The ten largest clones represent 32% of the sample.

Whole blood was collected in K2EDTA tubes by collaborating institutions according to the institutions' own protocols. For TCRbeta analysis, collaborators shipped samples as frozen whole blood, isolated PBMCs, or DNA extracted from either of those sample types. Sequenced sample: peripheral blood. The sequence joins TRBV29-1 to TRBJ2-6, with TRBD2 perhaps the D gene, on 6 matching bases. The clonotype originates from a human donor in a cohort sampled during active COVID-19. The encoded CDR3 is CSVEGRDFGANVLTF. The nucleotide sequence is given as TGCAGCGTTGAGGGACGGGACTTTGGGGCCAACGTCCTGACTTTC. Here the CDR3 is joined to the reference TRBV29-1 and TRBJ2-6 genes, and the full variable domain is: SAVISQKPSRDICQRGTSLTIQCQVDSQVTMMFWYRQQPGQSLTLIATANQGSEATYESGFVIDKFPISRPNLTFSTLTVSNMSPEDSSIYLCSVEGRDFGANVLTFGAGSRLTVL.